The source of this TCR beta chain is a study of blood T cell repertoires in COVID-19. CDR1 MDHEN and CDR2 SYDVKM come from the germline V gene. After removal of 1 base from V and 3 bases from J, the junction contained 12 bases not matched to a gene. CDR3 length: 18 amino acids. Assay used: immunoSEQ multiplex PCR; TCRdb lists only in-frame clones, some missing. This sample has some 210,000 clones; under 90% occur once, and the top ten carry roughly 20%. This clone was seen only a few times. Sequencing was carried out using peripheral blood. The receptor's source is a human donor in a cohort sampled during active COVID-19. The V gene is TRBV28, the J gene TRBJ2-3; 8 bases agree with TRBD2. The CDR3 bases are TGTGCCAGCAGTTTATCCGTGGGACTAGGAGATATGACAGATACGCAGTATTTT. This encodes CASSLSVGLGDMTDTQYF.